The 12 T cell receptor beta chains reported below all come from one sample, sequenced in a study of CD8 T cells in ankylosing spondylitis (dated by TCRdb to about 2017). Libraries were built with 5' RACE. The sequencer was an Illumina HiSeq 2500. TCRdb cleaned the public reads at Q25 with fastp, built clones with MiXCR and kept in-frame beta chains. Here each entry gathers all rows of one CDR3 protein and keeps the most common genes and DNA. The sample table shows some 340,000 distinct CDR3 sequences, and 14% to 15% are seen once. Jointly, the top ten make up about 1% of the sample. Sequenced input: blood, either unsorted or a sorted T cell fraction (not recorded which). The receptors come from a male donor with ankylosing spondylitis or in good health (not recorded which).

V and J are TRBV30 and TRBJ2-4, with D possibly being TRBD1 (5 bases). Germline-derived CDR1 and CDR2 are GTSNPN and SVGIG (reference sequence). The CDR3 length is 15 residues. With 3 bases removed from V and 2 bases from J, the gap between germline ends came to 14 bases. CDR3 nucleotide sequence: TGTGCCTGGAGGGGGCAGGGCCCGACCAAAAACATTCAGTACTTC. Its protein product is CAWRGQGPTKNIQYF.

This clonotype has ten or more counts. V is TRBV5-1 and J is TRBJ1-2, with D possibly TRBD1 on 5 matching bases. Trimming shortened V by 1 base and J by 6 bases, and 7 bases separated the two germline ends. Germline values: CDR1 SGHRS, CDR2 YFSETQ. The CDR3 covers 12 residues. CDR3 loop: CASSLLGDGYTF. Written as DNA, the CDR3 is TGCGCCAGCAGCTTGCTAGGGGATGGCTACACCTTC.

This sequence joins TRBV6-5 and TRBJ1-2; possible D gene TRBD1, 5 bases. V shed 8 bases and J shed 4 bases, with 11 bases lying between them. Germline CDR1 is MNHEY and CDR2 is SVGAGI. The CDR3 loop spans 12 amino acids. As DNA, the CDR3 is TGTGCCAGCGGCAGGGATTCCTATGGCTACACCTTC. Protein: CASGRDSYGYTF.

Many counts were recorded for this clonotype. The rearrangement uses TRBV5-1 and TRBJ2-7; D is possibly TRBD2 (6 bases). The V end lost 4 bases, the J end lost 3 bases, and 14 bases lay between the germline ends. Per germline, CDR1 SGHRS and CDR2 YFSETQ. The CDR3 runs to 14 residues. DNA of the CDR3: TGCGCCAGCAGCCCCGGGGGAAATAACTACGAGCAGTACTTC. Residues: CASSPGGNNYEQYF.

The sample holds many counts of this clonotype. The rearrangement links TRBV6-5 to TRBJ2-2, with 9 bases that match TRBD2. CDR1 and CDR2 from the germline V gene are MNHEY and SVGAGI. This CDR3 has 16 amino acids. J gave up 7 bases and V 0 bases, and 6 bases lay outside the gene matches. CDR3 sequence (DNA): TGTGCCAGCAGTTACTCACGAGCGGGAGGAGTCGGGGAGCTGTTTTTT. It codes for CASSYSRAGGVGELFF.

This clonotype was seen a few times. The chain carries TRBV5-6 and TRBJ2-1; D ambiguous. Germline CDR1 SGHDT, CDR2 YYEEEE. The length of the CDR3 is 15 residues. Trimming left V 1 base short and J 8 bases short, with 16 bases between. CDR3 sequence (DNA): TGTGCCAGCAGCTTGAAAGCTGGGAAGATCGATGAGCAGTTCTTC. It codes for CASSLKAGKIDEQFF.

The chain carries TRBV5-6 and TRBJ1-1; the D gene is possibly TRBD1 (5 bases). Trimming pared 4 bases from V and 0 bases from J, leaving 19 bases between. The V gene's germline CDR1 is SGHDT and CDR2 YYEEEE. The CDR3 has 17 amino acids. The CDR3 loop is CASSMDGAISLNTEAFF. As DNA, the CDR3 is TGTGCCAGCAGCATGGACGGGGCGATCTCCCTGAACACTGAAGCTTTCTTT.

This clonotype was detected a few times. The V gene is TRBV29-1, the J gene TRBJ2-7; 7 nucleotides line up with TRBD1. V dropped 2 bases and J dropped 2; count of bases not matched to a gene: 6. The V gene's germline CDR1 is SQVTM and CDR2 ANQGSEA. CDR3 size: 14 residues. The CDR3 spells CSVETGVSPYEQYF. The CDR3 coding sequence is TGCAGCGTTGAAACAGGGGTCAGCCCCTACGAGCAGTACTTC.

This clonotype was picked up a small number of times. This chain joins TRBV11-2 and TRBJ2-7; 7 nucleotides line up with TRBD2. The CDR3 runs 15 residues. V gave up 2 bases and J gave up 4 bases; unmatched junction bases: 8. Germline assignment: CDR1 SGHAT and CDR2 FQNNGV. The CDR3 here is CASSLSQIGGYEQYF. The CDR3 bases are TGTGCCAGCAGCTTATCACAGATCGGGGGGTACGAGCAGTACTTC.

The rearrangement links TRBV20-1 to TRBJ2-7; D might be TRBD1 or TRBD2, each matching 5 bases. CDR3 length: 14 amino acids. The germline gives CDR1 DFQATT, CDR2 SNEGSKA (reference sequence). Trimming took off 5 bases at V and 6 bases at J, with 20 bases between the two ends. The CDR3 reads CSAFRGPMRGEQYF. For the CDR3, the DNA is TGCAGTGCTTTTCGGGGCCCTATGAGAGGCGAGCAGTACTTC.

This chain links TRBV7-2 with TRBJ2-3, with D possibly being TRBD1 (5 bases). The CDR3 runs 13 residues. Germline V gene lookup returns CDR1 SGHTA and CDR2 FQGNSA. V was pared by 2 bases and J by 6 bases, with 9 bases between. CDR3 sequence (DNA): TGTGCCAGCAGCTTAATGAAGGGGGATACGCAGTATTTT. Its protein is CASSLMKGDTQYF.

This clonotype has a handful of counts. The chain uses TRBV4-1 and TRBJ2-7; 12 bases line up with TRBD2. The CDR3 length is 17 residues. The V gene's germline CDR1 is MGHRA and CDR2 YSYEKL. V dropped 4 bases and J dropped 7; count of bases not matched to a gene: 14. For the CDR3, the DNA is TGCGCCAGCAGCCCGGGGGGACTAGCGGGTACCTCCGGGGAGCAGTACTTC. It codes for CASSPGGLAGTSGEQYF.